This T cell receptor beta chain appears in the sequencing data of a study of neurological immune-mediated disorders. MiXCR, applied by TCRdb to the 5' RACE reads, yields one record per CDR3 protein. The repertoire has around 66,000 distinct CDR3 sequences, approximately 5% of them found once; the top ten carry roughly 2%. V shed 0 bases, J shed 5 bases, and the junction held 2 bases outside the gene matches. Looked up from germline, CDR1 is SGHRS and CDR2 is YFSETQ. This CDR3 comprises 14 residues. This clonotype has a count of ten or more. The chain recombines TRBV5-1 with TRBJ2-3; 8 nucleotides line up with TRBD2. This sequence was found in a woman aged 70-85 years with multiple sclerosis. Sequenced input: PBMCs. The CDR3, as DNA: TGCGCCAGCAGCTTGGGCGGGAGGCAAGATACGCAGTATTTT. Translated: CASSLGGRQDTQYF. The whole variable domain, filled in from reference TRBV5-1 and TRBJ2-3, reads KAGVTQTPRYLIKTRGQQVTLSCSPISGHRSVSWYQQTPGQGLQFLFEYFSETQRNKGNFPGRFSGRQFSNSRSEMNVSTLELGDSALYLCASSLGGRQDTQYFGPGTRLTVL.